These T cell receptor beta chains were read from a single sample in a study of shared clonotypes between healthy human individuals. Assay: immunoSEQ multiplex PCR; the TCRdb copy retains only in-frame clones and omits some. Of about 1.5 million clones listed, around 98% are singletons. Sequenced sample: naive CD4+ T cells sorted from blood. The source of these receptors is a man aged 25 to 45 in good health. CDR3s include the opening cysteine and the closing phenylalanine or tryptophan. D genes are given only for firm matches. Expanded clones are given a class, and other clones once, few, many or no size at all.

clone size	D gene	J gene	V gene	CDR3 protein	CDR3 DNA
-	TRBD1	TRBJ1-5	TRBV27	CASSYGGQAGFRQPQHF	TGTGCCAGCAGTTATGGAGGACAGGCCGGGTTTAGGCAGCCCCAGCATTTT
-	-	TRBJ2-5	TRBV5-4	CASSFRVAAFQETQYF	TGTGCCAGCAGCTTCCGGGTAGCGGCCTTCCAAGAGACCCAGTACTTC
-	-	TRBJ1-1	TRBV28	CASSLLLMNTEAFF	TGTGCCAGCAGTTTACTGCTTATGAACACTGAAGCTTTCTTT
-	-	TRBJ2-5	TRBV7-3	CASSFASQETQYF	TGTGCCAGCAGCTTCGCTAGCCAAGAGACCCAGTACTTC
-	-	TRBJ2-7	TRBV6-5	CASSQRGGGSEQYF	TGTGCCAGCAGCCAGCGCGGAGGGGGGAGCGAGCAGTACTTC
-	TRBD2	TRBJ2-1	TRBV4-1	CASSQVLSGSSYNEQFF	TGCGCCAGCAGCCAAGTTCTTAGCGGGAGCTCCTACAATGAGCAGTTCTTC
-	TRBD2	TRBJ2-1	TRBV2	CASIRLAGNNEQFF	TGTGCCAGTATAAGACTAGCGGGCAACAATGAGCAGTTCTTC
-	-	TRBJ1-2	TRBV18	CASSPGGPPGYGYTF	TGTGCCAGCTCACCAGGAGGCCCCCCTGGGTATGGCTACACCTTC
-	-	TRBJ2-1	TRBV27	CASSLPGVLVNEQFF	TGTGCCAGCAGTTTACCGGGAGTTTTGGTTAATGAGCAGTTCTTC
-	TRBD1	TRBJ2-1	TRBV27	CASGRDRGTYNEQFF	TGTGCCAGCGGTCGGGACAGGGGAACCTACAATGAGCAGTTCTTC
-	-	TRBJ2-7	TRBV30	CAWSVGTTSYEQYF	TGTGCCTGGAGTGTTGGGACAACTTCCTACGAGCAGTACTTC
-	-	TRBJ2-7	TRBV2	CASSRRESTYEQYF	TGTGCCAGCAGCCGGAGAGAGAGCACCTACGAGCAGTACTTC
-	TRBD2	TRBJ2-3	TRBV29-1	CSTGTTYTDTQYF	TGCAGCACCGGGACTACCTACACAGATACGCAGTATTTT
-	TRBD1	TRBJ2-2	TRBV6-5	CASSYWGQRTGELFF	TGTGCCAGCAGTTACTGGGGACAGAGGACCGGGGAGCTGTTTTTT
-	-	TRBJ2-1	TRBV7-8	CASRAGILKFF	TGTGCCAGCAGGGCAGGGATATTGAAGTTCTTC
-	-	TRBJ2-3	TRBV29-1	CSVESGSTDTQYF	TGCAGCGTTGAGAGCGGTAGCACAGATACGCAGTATTTT
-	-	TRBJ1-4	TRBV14	CASSQVGREKLFF	TGTGCCAGCAGCCAAGTGGGGCGGGAAAAACTGTTTTTT
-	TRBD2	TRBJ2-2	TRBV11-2	CASRKTGTSANTGELFF	TGTGCCAGCAGGAAAACCGGGACTAGCGCGAACACCGGGGAGCTGTTTTTT
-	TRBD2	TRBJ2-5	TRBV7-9	CASSLVLGEGETQYF	TGTGCCAGCAGCTTAGTTCTAGGGGAGGGAGAGACCCAGTACTTC
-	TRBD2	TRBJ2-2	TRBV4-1	CASSRLAGSANTGELFF	TGCGCCAGCAGCCGCCTAGCGGGAAGCGCGAACACCGGGGAGCTGTTTTTT
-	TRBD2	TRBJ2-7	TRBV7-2	CASSLGIAGGYEQYF	TGTGCCAGCAGCTTAGGAATCGCGGGGGGCTACGAGCAGTACTTC
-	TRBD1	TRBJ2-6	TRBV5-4	CASSKTGGAGANVLTF	TGTGCCAGCAGCAAGACAGGGGGCGCTGGGGCCAACGTCCTGACTTTC
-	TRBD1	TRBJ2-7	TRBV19	CASSTLTGPRYEQYF	TGTGCCAGTAGTACCCTGACAGGGCCGCGCTACGAGCAGTACTTC
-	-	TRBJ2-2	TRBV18	CASSILARTNTGELFF	TGTGCCAGCTCAATTCTAGCGCGGACGAACACCGGGGAGCTGTTTTTT
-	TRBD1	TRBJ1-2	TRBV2	CASSPGQGNYGYTF	TGTGCCAGCAGCCCCGGACAGGGTAACTATGGCTACACCTTC
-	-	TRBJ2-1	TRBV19	CASSILRHSTTTPYNEQFF	TGTGCCAGTAGTATTCTCCGCCACTCGACTACTACCCCCTACAATGAGCAGTTCTTC
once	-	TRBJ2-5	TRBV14	CASSQDLVLSRAEETQYF	TGTGCCAGCAGCCAAGATCTCGTTTTATCGAGGGCGGAAGAGACCCAGTACTTC
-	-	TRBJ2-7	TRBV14	CASSQVGQTSYEQYF	TGTGCCAGCAGCCAAGTTGGACAGACCTCCTACGAGCAGTACTTC
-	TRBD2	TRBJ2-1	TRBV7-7	CASSQGLAGAWDEQFF	TGTGCCAGCAGCCAGGGACTAGCGGGAGCCTGGGATGAGCAGTTCTTC
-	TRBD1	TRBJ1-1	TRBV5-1	CASSLDRGMNTEAFF	TGCGCCAGCAGCCTGGACAGGGGGATGAACACTGAAGCTTTCTTT